A single sample is the source of the 30 T cell receptor beta chains below, sequenced in a study of CD8 T cells in Susac syndrome. Random hexamers were used to reverse transcribe roughly 0.5 to 1 ug of RNA. Via MiXCR, TCRdb re-called the immunoSEQ multiplex PCR reads, giving one row per CDR3 protein. The sample has approximately 87,000 distinct CDR3 sequences; around 96% are singletons. Sequencing was performed on CD8+ T cells from PBMCs. Receptors originate from a human donor with Susac syndrome.

This chain links TRBV11-2 with TRBJ2-1; 8 nucleotides line up with TRBD2. This CDR3 has 16 residues. Looked up from germline, CDR1 is SGHAT and CDR2 is FQNNGV. V dropped 3 bases and J dropped 1; count of bases not matched to a gene: 5. The DNA for the CDR3 is TGTGCCAGCAGCTTCCAACCGGGAGGGTCCTACAATGAGCAGTTCTTC. This sequence encodes CASSFQPGGSYNEQFF.

The genes are TRBV7-9 and TRBJ1-1, with TRBD1 matching 7 bases. CDR3 length equals 13 residues. With V trimmed by 1 base and J by 8 bases, 4 bases remained unmatched. Germline loops: CDR1 SEHNR, CDR2 FQNEAQ (reference sequence). The CDR3 region is CASSLEADREAFF. CDR3 nucleotide sequence: TGTGCCAGCAGCTTAGAAGCGGACAGGGAAGCTTTCTTT.

The V call is TRBV29-1, the J call TRBJ2-2; a weak D match, TRBD1 (8 bases). V lost 6 bases to trimming and J lost 4 bases, with 15 bases between them. The CDR3 totals 14 residues. Looked up from germline, CDR1 is SQVTM and CDR2 is ANQGSEA. CDR3 amino acids: CSVYRGGATGELFF. CDR3 coding DNA: TGCAGCGTCTACAGGGGGGGGGCCACCGGGGAGCTGTTTTTT.

This clonotype has only one observation. The chain employs TRBV6-5 and TRBJ2-2; D is unclear. The CDR3 covers 13 residues. Germline CDR1 is MNHEY and CDR2 is SVGAGI. The V and J ends lost 6 bases and 0 bases respectively, with 5 bases between them. The CDR3 loop reads CASSPSNTGELFF. The CDR3 DNA reads as TGTGCCAGCAGCCCCTCGAACACCGGGGAGCTGTTTTTT.

The chain recombines TRBV10-3 with TRBJ2-5; 9 bases are shared with TRBD1. Trimming cost V 6 bases and J 3 bases; bases outside gene matches: 2. The CDR3 sequence is 13 residues long. Germline V lookup: CDR1 ENHRY, CDR2 SYGVKD. The CDR3 reads CAISRTGEETQYF. CDR3 DNA: TGTGCCATCAGCCGGACAGGGGAAGAGACCCAGTACTTC.

This clonotype showed up just once. The chain employs TRBV29-1 and TRBJ2-1; 14 nucleotides align to TRBD2. J was trimmed by 5 bases and V by 4 bases; bases with no gene match: 4. This CDR3 is 15 amino acids long. CDR1 and CDR2 (germline): SQVTM, ANQGSEA. CDR3 bases: TGCAGCGTTGTAGGGACTAGCGGGGGCCACAATGAGCAGTTCTTC. This translates into CSVVGTSGGHNEQFF.

The genes are TRBV20-1 and TRBJ1-1; TRBD1 might be the D (6 bases). The germline V gene has CDR1 DFQATT and CDR2 SNEGSKA (reference sequence). This CDR3 region has 17 residues. Trimming took 3 bases from V and 0 from J, leaving 20 bases between them. The CDR3 is CSASLLSRQAMNTEAFF. CDR3 nucleotides: TGCAGTGCTAGCCTACTCTCCAGACAGGCCATGAACACTGAAGCTTTCTTT.

The chain joins TRBV15 to TRBJ2-1; D remains unclear. This CDR3 region has 13 residues. Trimming shortened V by 3 bases and J by 5 bases, and 8 bases separated the two germline ends. Germline V gene lookup returns CDR1 LNHNV and CDR2 YYDKDF (reference sequence). The CDR3 DNA reads TGTGCCACCAGCAGTCCTAGGGACAATGAGCAGTTCTTC. This sequence encodes CATSSPRDNEQFF.

The chain has TRBV13 and TRBJ2-1; 7 positions match TRBD2. The CDR3 contains 13 residues. CDR1 and CDR2 from the germline V gene are PRHDT and FYEKMQ (reference sequence). V lost 9 bases, J lost 7 bases, and 9 bases stayed unmatched. CDR3 nucleotide sequence: TGTGCCAGTCAACTTTGGCGGGGGAATGAGCAGTTCTTC. Protein sequence: CASQLWRGNEQFF.

This chain connects TRBV28 to TRBJ2-2, with 8 bases that match TRBD1. J gave up 6 bases and V 5 bases, and 5 bases lay outside the gene matches. CDR1 and CDR2 (germline): MDHEN, SYDVKM. This CDR3 has 14 amino acids. The CDR3: CASSRQGLAGELFF. CDR3 sequence (DNA): TGTGCCAGCAGTCGACAGGGGTTGGCCGGGGAGCTGTTTTTT.

V and J are TRBV27 and TRBJ2-3; 7 bases align to TRBD1. Germline V CDR1 and CDR2: MNHEY, SMNVEV (reference sequence). This CDR3 comprises 15 residues. With 5 bases clipped from V and 3 bases from J, the junction kept 8 bases outside the gene matches. In DNA, the CDR3 is TGTGCCAGCAGTCCCTGGACAGGCGGTACAGATACGCAGTATTTT. Its translation is CASSPWTGGTDTQYF.

The gene calls are TRBV29-1 and TRBJ2-1; the D gene could be TRBD1 or TRBD2 (5 bases each). The V gene lost 4 bases and the J gene lost 7 bases, with 11 bases spanning the gap. Germline CDR1 and CDR2: SQVTM and ANQGSEA. The CDR3 covers 12 residues. Written as DNA, the CDR3 is TGCAGCGTTGGTCCAGGGAGTAATGAGCAGTTCTTC. Translating it yields CSVGPGSNEQFF.

J is TRBJ2-1 and V is TRBV12-3 or TRBV12-4; D ambiguous. V lost 2 bases, J lost 6 bases, and 5 bases lay in between. The CDR3 is 12 amino acids. DNA for the CDR3: TGTGCCAGCAGTTTATCGGGCAATGAGCAGTTCTTC. This codes for CASSLSGNEQFF.

The J gene is TRBJ1-5, the V gene TRBV25-1; D gene unclear. This CDR3 has 15 residues. Germline lookup yields CDR1 MGHDK and CDR2 SYGVNS. Between the trimmed V and J ends, which lost 8 bases and 1 base, there was a span of 15 bases. As DNA, the CDR3 is TGTGCCAGCCCGGAGGCCAAACCCAGCAATCAGCCCCAGCATTTT. It is translated as CASPEAKPSNQPQHF.

The rearrangement uses TRBV11-1 and TRBJ2-1; D unclear. CDR1 SGHAT and CDR2 FQDESV come from the germline V gene (reference sequence). The CDR3 sequence is 15 residues long. Deletions cut 4 bases from V and 9 bases from J, with 19 bases between. The CDR3 sequence is CASSSGSLSYGEQFF. The CDR3 region has the DNA TGTGCCAGCAGCTCCGGCAGTCTCTCTTACGGTGAGCAGTTCTTC.

This sequence joins TRBV9 and TRBJ2-1, with a tentative D call TRBD1 (5 bases). V lost 3 bases to trimming and J lost 3 bases, with 7 bases between them. Looked up from germline, CDR1 is SGDLS and CDR2 is YYNGEE. The CDR3 loop spans 13 amino acids. The CDR3 sequence: CASSEDSYNEQFF. The CDR3 nucleotides are TGTGCCAGCAGCGAAGACAGCTACAATGAGCAGTTCTTC. The full variable domain, completed using reference TRBV9 and TRBJ2-1, is DSGVTQTPKHLITATGQRVTLRCSPRSGDLSVYWYQQSLDQGLQFLIQYYNGEERAKGNILERFSAQQFPDLHSELNLSSLELGDSALYFCASSEDSYNEQFFGPGTRLTVL.

The V call is TRBV6-2 or TRBV6-3, the J call TRBJ2-5; TRBD1 might be the D (6 bases). The CDR3 is made up of 13 amino acids. Germline V gene sequence: CDR1 MNHEY, CDR2 SVGEGT. Trimming pared 7 bases from V and 5 bases from J, leaving 14 bases between. The CDR3 is CASTSGDPETQYF. CDR3 in DNA: TGTGCCAGCACCTCAGGGGATCCGGAGACCCAGTACTTC.

The rearrangement links TRBV27 to TRBJ1-1; no clear D gene. Trimming left V 4 bases short and J 4 bases short, with 7 bases between. Germline lookup yields CDR1 MNHEY and CDR2 SMNVEV (reference sequence). The CDR3 covers 12 residues. CDR3 in amino acids: CASSYTGTEAFF. The CDR3 nucleotides are TGTGCCAGCAGTTACACCGGCACTGAAGCTTTCTTT.

The chain has TRBV11-2 and TRBJ2-1; no firm D call. This CDR3 is 13 amino acids long. The germline CDR1 and CDR2 sequences are SGHAT and FQNNGV. Trimming shortened V by 1 base and J by 12 bases, and 13 bases separated the two germline ends. The chain's CDR3 is CASSLGHNKGQFF. CDR3 in DNA: TGTGCCAGCAGCTTAGGGCACAACAAGGGGCAGTTCTTC.

The V and J genes are TRBV6-2 or TRBV6-3 and TRBJ2-5; D may match TRBD1 or TRBD2 (5 bases each). This CDR3 is 16 amino acids long. CDR1 is MNHEY, CDR2 SVGEGT, per germline. The germline V and J ends were trimmed by 4 bases and 2 bases, with 17 bases remaining between them. The CDR3 nucleotides read TGTGCCAGCAGTTGGTCCTGGGGCGGGTGGCAAGAGACCCAGTACTTC. Amino acid sequence: CASSWSWGGWQETQYF.

V gene TRBV20-1 combines with J gene TRBJ2-7; D uncertain. V was trimmed by 6 bases and J by 1 base, leaving 13 bases between them. This CDR3 has 13 amino acids. Germline V gene sequence: CDR1 DFQATT, CDR2 SNEGSKA (reference sequence). CDR3 coding DNA: TGCAGTGCAGGCAGGAAGGGATCCTACGAGCAGTACTTC. Translated: CSAGRKGSYEQYF.

The V call is TRBV28, the J call TRBJ2-1, with a possible D match to TRBD2 (6 bases). CDR1 and CDR2 from the germline V gene are MDHEN and SYDVKM. The V and J ends lost 7 bases and 5 bases respectively, with 15 bases between them. This CDR3 has 14 residues. CDR3 in DNA: TGTGCCAGCAAGGTAGCGGACGAACACAATGAGCAGTTCTTC. Its protein product is CASKVADEHNEQFF.

The V gene is TRBV15, the J gene TRBJ1-2; tentative D call: TRBD1 (5 bases). CDR1 LNHNV and CDR2 YYDKDF come from the germline V gene (reference sequence). The CDR3 covers 14 residues. The ends were cut back, 0 bases at V and 8 bases at J, with 13 bases in the middle. The CDR3 sequence is CATSRDRGDGGYTF. CDR3 sequence (DNA): TGTGCCACCAGCAGAGATCGGGGGGATGGCGGCTACACCTTC.

The rearrangement links TRBV29-1 to TRBJ2-2; 11 positions agree with TRBD1. The CDR3 contains 13 residues. Trimming took 6 bases from V and 6 from J; bases not matched to a gene: 3. Germline V gene lookup returns CDR1 SQVTM and CDR2 ANQGSEA. CDR3 in DNA: TGCAGCGTGGGACAGGGGGATGCCGGGGAGCTGTTTTTT. This translates into CSVGQGDAGELFF.

The chain is built from TRBV7-9 and TRBJ2-1; 8 bases match TRBD1. This CDR3 region has 13 residues. Germline trimming cut 5 bases from V and 9 bases from J; bases unmatched to any gene: 6. In germline, CDR1 is SEHNR, CDR2 FQNEAQ (reference sequence). The CDR3 DNA is TGTGCCAGCAGCCCCGGACAGGGTAGTGAGCAGTTCTTC. As protein: CASSPGQGSEQFF.

The V and J genes are TRBV12-3 or TRBV12-4 and TRBJ2-7; 10 nucleotides align to TRBD2. V was pared by 6 bases and J by 2 bases, with 4 bases of the junction left unmatched. This CDR3 is built from 14 residues. CDR3 sequence (DNA): TGTGCCAGCAGACTAGCGGGAAGTACCTACGAGCAGTACTTC. It encodes CASRLAGSTYEQYF.

In its sample, this clonotype was seen once. The CDR3 nucleotides are TGTGCCAGCAGAAGTAAACAGGGTTCTGGGGCCAACGTCCTGACTTTC. It encodes CASRSKQGSGANVLTF. The rearrangement links TRBV5-8 to TRBJ2-6, with a tentative D call TRBD1 (6 bases). With 5 bases removed from V and 1 base from J, the gap between germline ends came to 13 bases. The CDR3 spans 16 residues. Germline V gene lookup returns CDR1 SGHTS and CDR2 YDEGEE.

This clonotype was found once. V usage is TRBV20-1 and J usage is TRBJ1-1, with D perhaps TRBD1 (5 bases). Germline CDR1 reads DFQATT; CDR2 reads SNEGSKA (reference sequence). The CDR3 has 14 residues. The ends were cut back, 0 bases at V and 7 bases at J, with 15 bases in the middle. In DNA form, the CDR3 reads TGCAGTGCTAGAGACCCCGTGCGGGGCAGTGAAGCTTTCTTT. Translation gives CSARDPVRGSEAFF.

The chain couples TRBV29-1 to TRBJ2-3; D remains unclear. The CDR3 consists of 11 residues. With 5 bases removed from V and 4 bases from J, the gap between germline ends came to 7 bases. Germline assignment: CDR1 SQVTM and CDR2 ANQGSEA. This chain's CDR3 is CSVREPDTQYF. CDR3 DNA sequence: TGCAGCGTTCGCGAACCAGATACGCAGTATTTT.

V is TRBV11-3 and J is TRBJ1-6, with D perhaps TRBD1 (5 bases). V was cut by 2 bases and J by 0 bases, with 14 bases left in between. Looked up from germline, CDR1 is SGHNT and CDR2 is YENEEA. CDR3 length equals 18 residues. This CDR3 reads CASSLQRTRSSYNSPLHF. The CDR3 region has the DNA TGTGCCAGCAGCTTACAAAGGACAAGGAGCTCCTATAATTCACCCCTCCACTTT. The full variable domain, completed using reference TRBV11-3 and TRBJ1-6, is EAGVVQSPRYKIIEKKQPVAFWCNPISGHNTLYWYLQNLGQGPELLIRYENEEAVDDSQLPKDRFSAERLKGVDSTLKIQPAELGDSAVYLCASSLQRTRSSYNSPLHFGNGTRLTVT.